The T cell receptor (beta chain) described here comes from a study of read filtering for tumor transcriptome and immune sequencing (TCRdb year 2020). Looking at the study overall: The cohort consisted of roughly 16 male and over twelve female patients, with a mean age of about 66 years and an age range of about 45 to 90. By revised international staging, 8 or 9 patients were R-ISS I, 16 were R-ISS II and about seven were R-ISS III. After DNase treatment, whole-transcriptome libraries were prepared using the TruSeq RNA Access Library Prep Kit. Per sample, about 4.05 to 10.27 million TCR-region mapped reads were obtained with IR-seq, compared with only about 80 to 1273 with RNA-seq. Using the same bone marrow samples, the study ran both targeted immune repertoire sequencing and bulk whole-transcriptome sequencing and then compared the TCR repertoires from each method. As a main aim, a read-filtering strategy for immune repertoire data was addressed, with the specific question being whether clonotypes supported by a single read should be removed.

This clonotype has more than one count but fewer than ten. Its antigen remains unidentified. No clone much larger than this one lies a single base away; base qualities are absent. The Immunoverse kit was used to build TCR libraries from 400 ng RNA, with molecular barcoded adaptors covering alpha/delta and beta/gamma chains. TCR library preparation used the same RNA that was used for transcriptome sequencing. Sequencing of the TCR libraries was done on an Illumina HiSeq 4000 with 2 x 150 cycles. Per the original workflow: MiXCR aligned TCR reads to human V, D, J and C references and assembled the aligned reads into CDR3 clonotypes, with quality filtering and error correction included. The tcR package in R was used for analysis of clonotype counts and gene usage diversity. For inspection of raw mapping reads, RNA-seq reads were mapped by STAR aligner version 2.5.3a onto GRCh37 of the human genome. To test how sequencing depth affects detected clonotypes, IR-seq fastq files were randomly downsampled with Seqtk 1.3. TCRdb passed the public sequencing reads through fastp at Q25 and MiXCR, retaining productive beta sequences. For every CDR3 protein sequence, its rows merge into one entry that carries the most common genes and DNA. These V and J calls originate from TCRdb's pipeline instead of the authors' own analysis. The sample table shows some 43,000 distinct CDR3 sequences, and 10% to 15% are seen once. The ten largest clones add up to about 32% of the sample.

Between the V and J ends, shortened by 2 bases and 0 bases respectively, the junction contains 11 bases. The germline V gene (reference sequence) specifies SEHNR as CDR1 and FQNEAQ as CDR2. The CDR3 starts with the cysteine, ends with the phenylalanine, and has 16 residues. Only the CDR3 region is kept as DNA, spanning 48 bases read in frame from base 1. Every patient had bone marrow sampled at the time of active disease. Ficoll-Hypaque density gradient centrifugation was used to isolate bone marrow mononuclear cells. Myeloma plasma cells were removed and CD138-negative cells were collected by negative selection after labeling with CD138 magnetic microbeads on a MACS separator. Flow cytometry with CD138 antibodies on an Attune NxT was used to check how pure the isolated cells were. TRIzol reagent was used to extract total RNA, and a NanoDrop spectrophotometer was used to quantify the extracted RNA. For each patient, paired RNA-seq and IR-seq were run on the CD138-negative bone marrow sample from that patient.

Points the paper makes about the study in general: Single-read clonotypes made up roughly 81% of clonotypes but about 3.5% of total reads in IR-seq, and 70% to 75% of clonotypes and around 45% of reads in RNA-seq. Removing single-read clonotypes increased the correlation between IR-seq and RNA-seq shared clonotype proportions. Clonotypes were captured by IR-seq at much higher depth and more reliably than by RNA-seq, and smaller IR-seq throughput was sufficient for identification of most shared clonotypes. Rather than purified T cells, the sorted CD138-negative fraction was a mixed bone marrow immune population.

This clonotype was sampled from a donor at least 40 years old with multiple myeloma. The chain is made from TRBV7-9 and TRBJ2-1, with the D gene call left open. The source material was a population of CD138-negative cells sorted from bone marrow. According to the study, the label for this sample's cell subset or site signals: bone marrow mononuclear cells depleted of CD138+ plasma/myeloma cells by negative magnetic selection. The CDR3 here reads CASSLLARSSYNEQFF. The bases are TGTGCCAGCAGCTTACTGGCGCGGAGCTCCTACAATGAGCAGTTCTTC. With all but the CDR3 taken from the reference TRBV7-9 and TRBJ2-1 genes, the full variable domain is: DTGVSQNPRHKITKRGQNVTFRCDPISEHNRLYWYRQTLGQGPEFLTYFQNEAQLEKSRLLSDRFSAERPKGSFSTLEIQRTEQGDSAMYLCASSLLARSSYNEQFFGPGTRLTVL.